Presented here are 18 T cell receptor beta chains from one specimen sequenced in a study of blood T cells in healthy people across ages (dated by TCRdb to the mid-2010s). Libraries were constructed by 5' RACE. The instrument was an Illumina HiSeq 2500. A second about 7 to 11 cycle PCR used a sample-barcoded 5' primer and a J-beta primer mix. TCRdb passed the public sequencing reads through fastp at Q25 and MiXCR, retaining productive beta sequences. Under each unique CDR3 protein, matching rows form one entry showing the most common genes and DNA. The sample profile shows 1.2 million to 1.5 million distinct CDR3 sequences; around 59% of them were found once. The ten most abundant clones make up approximately 7% of the sample. Sequencing used blood. Source of these receptors: a man younger than 30 in good health.

The chain uses TRBV20-1 and TRBJ2-7; TRBD2 is a possible D gene (8 bases). The CDR3 loop spans 18 amino acids. Trimming cost V 0 bases and J 0 bases, with 21 bases left between them. Germline-derived CDR1 and CDR2 are DFQATT and SNEGSKA (reference sequence). CDR3 in DNA: TGCAGTGCTAGAGATTGGGACAGAGCGGGAGTGAGCTCCTACGAGCAGTACTTC. It specifies CSARDWDRAGVSSYEQYF.

This clonotype turned up a few times. The CDR3 DNA sequence: TGTGCCAGCTTGCAGAGCGGGGGACTCTACAATGAGCAGTTCTTC. Translated, it gives CASLQSGGLYNEQFF. The genes are TRBV7-9 and TRBJ2-1, with 8 bases identical to TRBD2. The CDR3 is made up of 15 amino acids. Germline CDR1 is SEHNR and CDR2 is FQNEAQ (reference sequence). Trimming cost V 8 bases and J 3 bases; bases outside gene matches: 9. Full variable domain (remainder filled in from reference TRBV7-9 and TRBJ2-1): DTGVSQNPRHKITKRGQNVTFRCDPISEHNRLYWYRQTLGQGPEFLTYFQNEAQLEKSRLLSDRFSAERPKGSFSTLEIQRTEQGDSAMYLCASLQSGGLYNEQFFGPGTRLTVL.

This clonotype has just a few counts. The genes are TRBV29-1 and TRBJ1-6, with TRBD1 identical over 8 bases. The CDR3 spans 13 residues. Germline CDR1 reads SQVTM; CDR2 reads ANQGSEA. V shed 3 bases, J shed 9 bases, and the junction held 4 bases outside the gene matches. The CDR3 DNA is TGCAGCGTTGAGACAGGGGAGGGTTCACCCCTCCACTTT. The encoded protein is CSVETGEGSPLHF.

This clonotype appeared once. The V gene is TRBV28, the J gene TRBJ2-2; 10 bases are shared with TRBD1. Unmatched junction bases numbered 14, after V lost 5 bases and J lost 8 bases. The germline V gene has CDR1 MDHEN and CDR2 SYDVKM. The CDR3 covers 17 residues. The CDR3 is CASSPGDRGRDLGELFF. In nucleotides, the CDR3 is TGTGCCAGCAGTCCTGGGGACAGGGGCCGAGATTTAGGGGAGCTGTTTTTT.

V usage is TRBV20-1 and J usage is TRBJ2-1; 8 bases agree with TRBD1. The V segment lost 6 bases and the J segment 5 bases; nucleotides outside the gene matches: 15. The CDR3 is 16 amino acids. Germline assignment: CDR1 DFQATT and CDR2 SNEGSKA (reference sequence). CDR3 coding DNA: TGCAGTGCCCGGACCCCTTCCGGGACAGGCGACAATGAGCAGTTCTTC. It is translated as CSARTPSGTGDNEQFF.

V usage is TRBV29-1 and J usage is TRBJ2-7, with TRBD1 identical over 9 bases. Looked up from germline, CDR1 is SQVTM and CDR2 is ANQGSEA. There are 15 residues in the CDR3. V lost 6 bases to trimming and J lost 5 bases; unmatched junction nucleotides: 14. CDR3 coding DNA: TGCAGCGTCGCCACCACGACAGGGGGGTTCAACGAGCAGTACTTC. It is translated as CSVATTTGGFNEQYF.

The chain is built from TRBV21-1 and TRBJ2-6; the D call in the table, TRBD1, was not verified against the DNA. TRBV21-1 is designated a pseudogene. The CDR3 consists of 16 residues. The CDR3 DNA sequence: TGTGCCAGCAGATGTTCGGGGGTCCTGTGGGCCAACGTCCTGACTTTC. As protein: CASRCSGVLWANVLTF.

This chain joins TRBV6-5 and TRBJ1-2; 8 nucleotides agree with TRBD1. CDR1 and CDR2 (germline): MNHEY, SVGAGI. This CDR3 comprises 14 residues. The ends lost 6 bases at V and 1 base at J; junction bases unmatched: 4. The CDR3 protein is CASRTGDSNYGYTF. CDR3 DNA: TGTGCCAGCAGGACAGGGGATAGTAACTATGGCTACACCTTC.

The sample holds a few counts of this clonotype. The genes are TRBV6-2 or TRBV6-3 and TRBJ2-1, with D possibly being TRBD1 or TRBD2 (5 bases each). Trimming took 7 bases from V and 5 from J, leaving 15 bases between them. The CDR3 is made up of 14 amino acids. Germline V gives CDR1 MNHEY, CDR2 SVGEGT. CDR3 coding DNA: TGTGCCAGCACCATAAGGGGACCCGACAATGAGCAGTTCTTC. Encoded protein: CASTIRGPDNEQFF.

This chain connects TRBV27 to TRBJ1-2; D is possibly TRBD1 (5 bases). Germline-derived CDR1 and CDR2 are MNHEY and SMNVEV (reference sequence). This CDR3 region has 15 residues. V was pared by 0 bases and J by 5 bases, with 13 bases between. As DNA, the CDR3 is TGTGCCAGCAGTTTATCTACCGGGGGAATTTATGGCTACACCTTC. Translation gives CASSLSTGGIYGYTF.

This clonotype turned up a few times. The chain combines TRBV4-3 with TRBJ2-7, with D perhaps TRBD2 (5 bases). TRBJ2-5 explains the end of the DNA better; the J call may be wrong. Germline V gene lookup returns CDR1 LGHNA and CDR2 YSLEER. The CDR3 is 17 amino acids. DNA for the CDR3: TGCGCCAGCAGCCAAGACACGAGCCTCGGGGTTTGGGAGACCCAGTACTTC. Translating it yields CASSQDTSLGVWETQYF.

Only a few counts were recorded for this clonotype. The chain is built from TRBV20-1 and TRBJ2-1; 9 bases align to TRBD2. The CDR3 covers 15 residues. The V and J ends lost 5 bases and 0 bases, in that order; junction bases with no gene match: 5. CDR1 is DFQATT, CDR2 SNEGSKA, per germline (reference sequence). The DNA for the CDR3 is TGCAGTGCTCATAGCGGGGGAAGCTCCTACAATGAGCAGTTCTTC. Its protein is CSAHSGGSSYNEQFF.

CDR3 amino acids: CASSSRTRGETQYF. CDR3 DNA sequence: TGTGCCAGCAGCTCTCGGACTAGGGGGGAGACCCAGTACTTC. The chain has TRBV7-2 and TRBJ2-5; D is perhaps TRBD2 (7 bases). Trimming cost V 4 bases and J 5 bases, with 14 bases left between them. The CDR3 covers 14 residues. The V gene's germline CDR1 is SGHTA and CDR2 FQGNSA. Filled out from reference TRBV7-2 and TRBJ2-5, the complete variable domain reads GAGVSQSPSNKVTEKGKDVELRCDPISGHTALYWYRQSLGQGLEFLIYFQGNSAPDKSGLPSDRFSAERTGGSVSTLTIQRTQQEDSAVYLCASSSRTRGETQYFGPGTRLLVL.

The chain links TRBV4-3 to TRBJ2-1; TRBD2 matches 8 bases. The CDR3 covers 17 residues. CDR1 is LGHNA, CDR2 YSLEER, per germline. V shed 3 bases and J 4 bases; nucleotides not matched to a gene: 11. CDR3 DNA sequence: TGCGCCAGCAGCCAGGTGCGGGGGGTACTTAGTTACAATGAGCAGTTCTTC. Residues: CASSQVRGVLSYNEQFF.

A few counts support this clonotype. The gene calls are TRBV24-1 and TRBJ2-3; weak D call: TRBD2 (6 bases). V lost 3 bases and J lost 3, with 15 bases in between. This CDR3 comprises 16 residues. Germline lookup yields CDR1 KGHDR and CDR2 SFDVKD. The CDR3 DNA sequence: TGTGCCACCAGTGATCCCCCGGAGAGCGGGACAGATACGCAGTATTTT. Translating gives CATSDPPESGTDTQYF.

J is TRBJ2-1 and V is TRBV3-1, with no clear D. The germline CDR1 and CDR2 sequences are LGHDT and YNNKEL (reference sequence). V gave up 1 base and J gave up 2 bases, with 18 bases separating them. This CDR3 contains 18 residues. The CDR3 reads CASSQVDQSAFTYNEQFF. The CDR3, as DNA: TGTGCCAGCAGCCAAGTTGATCAATCAGCGTTTACCTACAATGAGCAGTTCTTC.

This clonotype appeared once. The chain couples TRBV4-3 to TRBJ1-1, with D hard to call. Germline V CDR1 and CDR2: LGHNA, YSLEER. Deletions cut 4 bases from V and 5 bases from J, with 17 bases between. The length of the CDR3 is 15 residues. The CDR3 reads CASSRGGSDGTEAFF. The DNA for the CDR3 is TGCGCCAGCAGCCGAGGAGGCAGCGACGGGACTGAAGCTTTCTTT.

The chain combines TRBV5-1 with TRBJ2-2; possibly TRBD1 for D (6 bases). The CDR3 runs 18 residues. V lost 4 bases and J lost 5, with 24 bases in between. Germline assignment: CDR1 SGHRS and CDR2 YFSETQ. The CDR3 DNA follows: TGCGCCAGCAGCATGCGACAGGAAACACTACGTTATACCGGGGAGCTGTTTTTT. Translating gives CASSMRQETLRYTGELFF.